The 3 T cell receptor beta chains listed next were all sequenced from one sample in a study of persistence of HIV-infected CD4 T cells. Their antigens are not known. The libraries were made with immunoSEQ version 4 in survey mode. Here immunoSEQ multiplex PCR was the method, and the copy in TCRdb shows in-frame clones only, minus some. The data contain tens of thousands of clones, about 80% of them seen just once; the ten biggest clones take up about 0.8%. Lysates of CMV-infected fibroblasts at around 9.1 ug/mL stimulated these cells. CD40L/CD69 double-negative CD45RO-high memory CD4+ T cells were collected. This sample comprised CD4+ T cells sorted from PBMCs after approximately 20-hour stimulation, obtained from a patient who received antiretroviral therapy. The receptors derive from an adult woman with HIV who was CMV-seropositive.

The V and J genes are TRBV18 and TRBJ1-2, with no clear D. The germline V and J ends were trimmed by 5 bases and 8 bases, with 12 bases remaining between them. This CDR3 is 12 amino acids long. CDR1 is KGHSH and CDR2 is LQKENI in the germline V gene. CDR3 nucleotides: TGTGCCAGCTCAGCGGCCGAGTACGGCTACACCTTC. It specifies CASSAAEYGYTF.

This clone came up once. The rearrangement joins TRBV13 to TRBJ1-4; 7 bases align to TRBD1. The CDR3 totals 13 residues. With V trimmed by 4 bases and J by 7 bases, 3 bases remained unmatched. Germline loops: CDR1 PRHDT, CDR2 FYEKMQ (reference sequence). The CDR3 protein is CASSSRTGEKLFF. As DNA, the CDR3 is TGTGCCAGCAGCTCCCGGACAGGTGAAAAACTGTTTTTT.

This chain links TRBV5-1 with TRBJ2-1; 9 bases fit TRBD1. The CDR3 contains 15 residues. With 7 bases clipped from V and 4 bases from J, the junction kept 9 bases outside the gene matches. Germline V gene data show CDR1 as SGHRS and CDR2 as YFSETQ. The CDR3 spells CASSIGTGTYNEQFF. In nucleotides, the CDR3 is TGCGCCAGCTCCATAGGGACAGGGACATACAATGAGCAGTTCTTC. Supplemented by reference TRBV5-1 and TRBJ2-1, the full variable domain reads KAGVTQTPRYLIKTRGQQVTLSCSPISGHRSVSWYQQTPGQGLQFLFEYFSETQRNKGNFPGRFSGRQFSNSRSEMNVSTLELGDSALYLCASSIGTGTYNEQFFGPGTRLTVL.